This T cell receptor (beta chain) was sequenced in a study of blood T cell repertoires in COVID-19. Profiled with immunoSEQ multiplex PCR; TCRdb holds only in-frame clones, not every one. The sample carries fewer than 300,000 clones, 75% to 90% recorded once. V lost 4 bases and J lost 3, with 12 bases in between. The CDR3 totals 14 residues. CDR1 GTSNPN and CDR2 SVGIG come from the germline V gene (reference sequence). Those who participated ranged in age from 18 to 89 years and resided in 20 to 30 US areas. Participants' reported clinical history set cohort assignment. Material for sequencing was PBMCs or T cells enriched from blood (not recorded which). This chain joins TRBV30 and TRBJ1-4, with D hard to call. The source of this sequence is a woman between 45 and 60 years old who had recovered from COVID-19. CDR3 in DNA: TGTGCCTGGAAAGGACTAACCTCTAATGAAAAACTGTTTTTT. It encodes CAWKGLTSNEKLFF.